Below, one T cell receptor beta chain is given with its context. Its antigen is not known. The data are from a study of cytomegalovirus exposure and HLA in healthy donors. Findings of the study overall: Reports showed the classifier diagnosing cytomegalovirus status with high specificity and sensitivity. Cytomegalovirus-associated status was assigned to fewer than 200 TCR beta chains.

Donors came from a validation cohort of some 110 subjects, distinct from the first 666-subject cohort. This CDR3 has 16 amino acids. After removal of 2 bases from V and 1 base from J, the junction contained 6 bases not matched to a gene. The V gene's germline CDR1 is SEHNR and CDR2 FQNEAQ (reference sequence). Method: immunoSEQ multiplex PCR; TCRdb's copy keeps in-frame clones and lacks some. This table has roughly 120,000 clones, approximately 87% appearing once. Sequencing was done on a sample of PBMCs. This TCR came from a young woman in good health and CMV-seropositive. This rearrangement joins TRBV7-9 to TRBJ1-2, with 8 positions matching TRBD1. In nucleotides, the CDR3 is TGTGCCAGCAGCTTATACCGACAGGGGAGTAACTATGGCTACACCTTC. Amino acid sequence: CASSLYRQGSNYGYTF.